This entry describes one T cell receptor (beta chain). This entry is derived from a study of blood T cell repertoires in COVID-19. Profiled with immunoSEQ multiplex PCR; TCRdb holds only in-frame clones, not every one. The repertoire holds approximately 190,000 clones, over 80% seen once, with 6% to 7% in the top ten. Germline lookup yields CDR1 LGHNT and CDR2 FRNRAP. The CDR3 is 14 residues long. V shed 5 bases and J shed 6 bases, with 15 bases lying between them. Source material: peripheral blood. The chain recombines TRBV12-5 with TRBJ2-3, with D perhaps matching TRBD2 (5 bases). This clonotype originated in a woman in her thirties or forties with acute or convalescent COVID-19. For the CDR3, the DNA is TGTGCTAGTGGTCCCGGGGAGCCGTACGATACGCAGTATTTT. Translated: CASGPGEPYDTQYF.